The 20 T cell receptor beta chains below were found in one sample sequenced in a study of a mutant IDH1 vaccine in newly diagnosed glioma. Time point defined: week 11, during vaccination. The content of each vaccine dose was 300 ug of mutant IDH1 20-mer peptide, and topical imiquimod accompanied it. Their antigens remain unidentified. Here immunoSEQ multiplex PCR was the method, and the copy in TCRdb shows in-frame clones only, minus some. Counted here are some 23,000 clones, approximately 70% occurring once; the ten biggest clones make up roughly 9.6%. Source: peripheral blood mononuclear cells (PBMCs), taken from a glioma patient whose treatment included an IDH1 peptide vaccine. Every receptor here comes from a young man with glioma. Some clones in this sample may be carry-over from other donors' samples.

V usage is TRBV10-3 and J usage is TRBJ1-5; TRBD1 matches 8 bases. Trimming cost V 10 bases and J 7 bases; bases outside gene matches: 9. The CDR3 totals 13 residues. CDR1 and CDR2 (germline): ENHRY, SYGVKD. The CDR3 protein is CATRTGLEQPQHF. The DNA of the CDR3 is TGTGCCACACGGACAGGGTTGGAGCAGCCCCAGCATTTT.

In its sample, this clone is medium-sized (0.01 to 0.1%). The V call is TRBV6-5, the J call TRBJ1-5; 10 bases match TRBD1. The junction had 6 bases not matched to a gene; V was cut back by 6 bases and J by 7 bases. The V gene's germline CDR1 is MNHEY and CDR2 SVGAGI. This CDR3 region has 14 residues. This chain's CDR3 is CASSRDRGRQPQHF. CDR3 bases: TGTGCCAGCAGCCGGGACAGGGGTAGGCAGCCCCAGCATTTT.

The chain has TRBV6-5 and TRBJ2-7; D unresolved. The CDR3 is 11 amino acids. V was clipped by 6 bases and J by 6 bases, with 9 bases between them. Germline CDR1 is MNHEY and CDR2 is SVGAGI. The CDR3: CASSTSVEQYF. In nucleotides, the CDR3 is TGTGCCAGCAGCACCTCAGTCGAGCAGTACTTC.

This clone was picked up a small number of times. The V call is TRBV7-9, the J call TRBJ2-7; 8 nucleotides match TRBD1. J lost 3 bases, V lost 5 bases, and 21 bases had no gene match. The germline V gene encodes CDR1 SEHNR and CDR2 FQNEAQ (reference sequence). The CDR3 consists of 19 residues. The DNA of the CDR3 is TGTGCCAGCAGCCCCTACCGCTTAGTTCCTGGGACAGGCGTCTACGAGCAGTACTTC. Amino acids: CASSPYRLVPGTGVYEQYF.

CDR3: CASSYLRGRGNTEAFF. CDR3 in DNA: TGTGCCAGCAGTTACTTGAGGGGAAGAGGTAACACTGAAGCTTTCTTT. The chain is built from TRBV6-5 and TRBJ1-1; D is possibly TRBD1 (5 bases). This CDR3 is 16 amino acids long. The germline V gene has CDR1 MNHEY and CDR2 SVGAGI. V lost 1 base and J lost 2, with 14 bases in between.

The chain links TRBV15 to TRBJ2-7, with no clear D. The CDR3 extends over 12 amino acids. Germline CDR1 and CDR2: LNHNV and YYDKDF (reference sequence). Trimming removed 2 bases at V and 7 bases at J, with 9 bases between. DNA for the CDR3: TGTGCCACCAGCAGACCTCCGCTAGAGCAGTACTTC. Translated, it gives CATSRPPLEQYF. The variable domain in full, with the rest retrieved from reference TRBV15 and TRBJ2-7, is DAMVIQNPRYQVTQFGKPVTLSCSQTLNHNVMYWYQQKSSQAPKLLFHYYDKDFNNEADTPDNFQSRRPNTSFCFLDIRSPGLGDTAMYLCATSRPPLEQYFGPGTRLTVT.

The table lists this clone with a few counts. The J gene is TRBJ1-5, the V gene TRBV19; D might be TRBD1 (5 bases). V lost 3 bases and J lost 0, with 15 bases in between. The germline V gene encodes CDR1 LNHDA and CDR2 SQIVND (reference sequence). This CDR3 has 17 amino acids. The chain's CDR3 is CASSIGRATYSNQPQHF. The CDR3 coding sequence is TGTGCCAGTAGTATTGGCAGGGCTACCTATAGCAATCAGCCCCAGCATTTT.

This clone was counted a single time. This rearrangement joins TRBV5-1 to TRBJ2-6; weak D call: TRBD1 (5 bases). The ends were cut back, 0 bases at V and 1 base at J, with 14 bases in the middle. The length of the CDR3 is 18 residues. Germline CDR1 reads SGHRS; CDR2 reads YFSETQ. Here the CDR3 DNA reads TGCGCCAGCAGCTTGGTCTATAGTCGACAGTCTGGGGCCAACGTCCTGACTTTC. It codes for CASSLVYSRQSGANVLTF.

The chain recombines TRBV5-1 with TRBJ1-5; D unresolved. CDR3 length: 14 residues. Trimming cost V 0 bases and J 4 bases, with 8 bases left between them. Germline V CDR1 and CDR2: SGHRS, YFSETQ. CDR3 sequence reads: CASSLASGNQPQHF. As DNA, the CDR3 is TGCGCCAGCAGCTTGGCTTCAGGTAATCAGCCCCAGCATTTT.

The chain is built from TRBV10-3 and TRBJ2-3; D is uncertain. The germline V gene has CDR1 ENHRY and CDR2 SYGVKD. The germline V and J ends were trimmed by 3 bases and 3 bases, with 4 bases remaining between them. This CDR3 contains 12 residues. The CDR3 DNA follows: TGTGCCATCAGTGACCCGACAGATACGCAGTATTTT. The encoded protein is CAISDPTDTQYF.

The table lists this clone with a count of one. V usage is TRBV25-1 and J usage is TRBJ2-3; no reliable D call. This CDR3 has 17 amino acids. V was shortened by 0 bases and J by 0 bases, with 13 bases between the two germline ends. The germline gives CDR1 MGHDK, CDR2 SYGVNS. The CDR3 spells CASSEYPVDTSTDTQYF. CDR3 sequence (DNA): TGTGCCAGCAGTGAATATCCGGTGGATACTAGCACAGATACGCAGTATTTT.

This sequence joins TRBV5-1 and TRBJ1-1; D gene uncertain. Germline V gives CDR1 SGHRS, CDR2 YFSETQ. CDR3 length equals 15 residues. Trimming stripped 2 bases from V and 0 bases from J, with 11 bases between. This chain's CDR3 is CASSLFDPLNTEAFF. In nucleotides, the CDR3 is TGCGCCAGCAGCTTATTTGACCCCTTGAACACTGAAGCTTTCTTT.

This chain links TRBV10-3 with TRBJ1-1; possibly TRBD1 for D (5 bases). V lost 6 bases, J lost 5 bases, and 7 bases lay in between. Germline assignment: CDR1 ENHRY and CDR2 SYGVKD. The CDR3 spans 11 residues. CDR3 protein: CAIRQGTEAFF. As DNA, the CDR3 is TGTGCCATCAGGCAGGGAACTGAAGCTTTCTTT.

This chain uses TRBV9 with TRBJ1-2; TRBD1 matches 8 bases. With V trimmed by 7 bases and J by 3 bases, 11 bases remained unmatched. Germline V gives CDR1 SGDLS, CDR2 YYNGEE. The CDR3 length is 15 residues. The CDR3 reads CASGASGGADYGYTF. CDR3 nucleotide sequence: TGTGCCAGCGGGGCTTCAGGGGGCGCAGACTATGGCTACACCTTC.

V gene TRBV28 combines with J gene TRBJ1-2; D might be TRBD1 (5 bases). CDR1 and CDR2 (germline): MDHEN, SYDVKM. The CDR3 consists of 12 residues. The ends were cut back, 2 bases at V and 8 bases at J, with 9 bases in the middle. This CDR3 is CASSLTGGGYTF. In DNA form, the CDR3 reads TGTGCCAGCAGTTTAACGGGGGGAGGCTACACCTTC.

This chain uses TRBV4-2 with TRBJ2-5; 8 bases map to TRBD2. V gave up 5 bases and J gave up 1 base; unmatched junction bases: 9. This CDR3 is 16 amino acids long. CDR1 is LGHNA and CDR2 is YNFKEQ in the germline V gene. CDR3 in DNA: TGTGCCAGCAGCTCCTTCATTAGCGGGGTCCAAGAGACCCAGTACTTC. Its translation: CASSSFISGVQETQYF.

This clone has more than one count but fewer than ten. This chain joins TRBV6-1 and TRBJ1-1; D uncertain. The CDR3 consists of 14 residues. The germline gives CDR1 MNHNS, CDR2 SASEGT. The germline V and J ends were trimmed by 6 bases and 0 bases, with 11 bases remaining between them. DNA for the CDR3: TGTGCCAGCAGCCACAGAGGCATGAACACTGAAGCTTTCTTT. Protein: CASSHRGMNTEAFF.

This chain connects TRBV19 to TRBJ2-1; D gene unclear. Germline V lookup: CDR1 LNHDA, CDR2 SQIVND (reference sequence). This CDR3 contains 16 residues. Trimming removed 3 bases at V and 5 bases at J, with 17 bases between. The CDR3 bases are TGTGCCAGTAGTATGTCTTGGACGCGGCTTAACAATGAGCAGTTCTTC. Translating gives CASSMSWTRLNNEQFF.

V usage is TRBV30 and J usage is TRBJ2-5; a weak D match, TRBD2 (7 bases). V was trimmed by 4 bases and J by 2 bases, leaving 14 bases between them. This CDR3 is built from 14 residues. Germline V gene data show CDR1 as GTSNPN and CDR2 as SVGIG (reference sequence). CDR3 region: CAWNRGGLQETQYF. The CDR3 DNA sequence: TGTGCCTGGAATAGGGGGGGCCTTCAAGAGACCCAGTACTTC.

The CDR3 nucleotides read TGTGCCAGCAGTTATCCCTCCGAGGGGGGAATGAGCAATGAGCAGTTCTTC. Amino acid sequence: CASSYPSEGGMSNEQFF. V is TRBV27 and J is TRBJ2-1; possibly TRBD1 or TRBD2 for D (6 bases each). The CDR3 contains 17 residues. Between the trimmed V and J ends, which lost 4 bases and 6 bases, there was a span of 22 bases. Germline CDR1 reads MNHEY; CDR2 reads SMNVEV (reference sequence).